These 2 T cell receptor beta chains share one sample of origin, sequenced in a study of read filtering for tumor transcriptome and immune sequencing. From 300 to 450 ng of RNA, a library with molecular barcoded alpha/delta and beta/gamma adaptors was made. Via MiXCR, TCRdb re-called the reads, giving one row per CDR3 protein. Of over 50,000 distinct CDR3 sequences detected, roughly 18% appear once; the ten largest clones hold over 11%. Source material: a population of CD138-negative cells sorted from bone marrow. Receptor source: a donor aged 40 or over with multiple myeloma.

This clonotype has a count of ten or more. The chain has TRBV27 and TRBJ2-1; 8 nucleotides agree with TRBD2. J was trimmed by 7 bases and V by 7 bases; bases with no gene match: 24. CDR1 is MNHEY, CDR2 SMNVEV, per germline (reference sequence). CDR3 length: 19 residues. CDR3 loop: CASTSIRQGRVAGRNEQFF. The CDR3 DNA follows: TGTGCCAGCACCTCTATTCGGCAGGGAAGGGTAGCGGGAAGGAATGAGCAGTTCTTC.

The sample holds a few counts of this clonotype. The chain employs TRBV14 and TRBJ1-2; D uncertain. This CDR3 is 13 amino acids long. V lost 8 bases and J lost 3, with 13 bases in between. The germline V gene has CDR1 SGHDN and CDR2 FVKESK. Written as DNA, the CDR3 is TGTGCCAGCGGCCCCACATCGGACTATGGCTACACCTTC. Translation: CASGPTSDYGYTF.